One T cell receptor (beta chain) is described in this entry. Its target is not known. From germline, CDR1 is MDHEN and CDR2 SYDVKM. The V end lost 6 bases, the J end lost 0 bases, and 14 bases lay between the germline ends. The CDR3 has 15 residues. The donors were part of the validation cohort, which consisted of over a hundred subjects and was separate from the first cohort of hundreds of subjects. The data stem from a study of cytomegalovirus exposure and HLA in healthy donors. The table came from immunoSEQ multiplex PCR; TCRdb's copy has only in-frame clones and leaves some out. The table has 89,000 or so clones, about 93% seen once. Whole-study results and caveats: It was about 180 TCR beta chains that were listed as cytomegalovirus-associated. The TCR clusters that emerged in the first cohort tended, a later analysis found, to co-occur in the 120 or so validation repertoires. Among TCR sequences, most were rare, though some public TCRs appeared in many donors.

Input material: PBMCs. The sequence came from a young woman in good health and CMV-seropositive. The chain combines TRBV28 with TRBJ1-2, with D possibly being TRBD1 (5 bases). The CDR3 is CASRGREGPNYGYTF. CDR3 in DNA: TGTGCCAGCAGGGGCCGGGAGGGGCCTAACTATGGCTACACCTTC.